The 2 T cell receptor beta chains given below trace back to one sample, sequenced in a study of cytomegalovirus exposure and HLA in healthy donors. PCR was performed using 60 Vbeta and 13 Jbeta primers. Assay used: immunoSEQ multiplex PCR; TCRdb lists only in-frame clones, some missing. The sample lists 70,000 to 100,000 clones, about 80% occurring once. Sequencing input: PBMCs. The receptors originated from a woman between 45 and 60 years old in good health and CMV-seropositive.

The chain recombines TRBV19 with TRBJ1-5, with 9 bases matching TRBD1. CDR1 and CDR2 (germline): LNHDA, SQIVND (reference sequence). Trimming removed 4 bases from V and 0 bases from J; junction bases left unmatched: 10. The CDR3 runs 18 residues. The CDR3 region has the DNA TGTGCCAGTAGTAGGTCCCGGGACAGGGCTGATAGCAATCAGCCCCAGCATTTT. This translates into CASSRSRDRADSNQPQHF.

This CDR3 is CASSFRGSNYEQYF. The DNA of the CDR3 is TGCGCCAGCAGCTTCAGGGGATCCAACTACGAGCAGTACTTC. The genes are TRBV5-1 and TRBJ2-7, with a possible D match to TRBD1 (6 bases). The germline V gene encodes CDR1 SGHRS and CDR2 YFSETQ. The V end lost 2 bases, the J end lost 3 bases, and 12 bases lay between the germline ends. The CDR3 runs 14 residues.